Each of the 22 T cell receptor beta chains below was sequenced from the same sample in a study of neoadjuvant nivolumab and ipilimumab in lung cancer (dated by TCRdb to the early 2020s). The time point label, as the study defines it: at surgical resection after neoadjuvant nivolumab +/- ipilimumab. Library prep was done by the immunoSEQ multiplex PCR assay. TCRdb retrieved this table from immuneACCESS and kept in-frame rearrangements only. Not all clones are present; in checked studies, unresolved V genes account for under half, and no reason is known for the remainder. The sample has around 4,500 clones on record, roughly 80% of them singletons. Roughly a tenth of the sample goes to the ten largest clones. The sample was tumor tissue, taken after neoadjuvant nivolumab, alone or with ipilimumab, at or shortly before surgery. The receptors stem from an adult with non-small cell lung cancer.

This clone was seen only a few times. The V call is TRBV7-9, the J call TRBJ2-3; 15 bases fit TRBD2. The CDR3 covers 14 residues. V was pared by 8 bases and J by 6 bases, with 3 bases of the junction left unmatched. Germline V gene sequence: CDR1 SEHNR, CDR2 FQNEAQ (reference sequence). The CDR3 DNA reads as TGTGCCAGCGGACTAGCGGGGGGGCTGGATACGCAGTATTTT. Translation gives CASGLAGGLDTQYF.

The rearrangement joins TRBV7-9 to TRBJ2-5, with D possibly being TRBD1 or TRBD2 (5 bases each). The CDR3 has 17 amino acids. The germline V gene has CDR1 SEHNR and CDR2 FQNEAQ (reference sequence). V lost 1 base and J 5 bases, leaving 20 bases between the germline ends. The CDR3, as DNA: TGTGCCAGCAGCTTAGTAGGAGAGGGGTGGCCTGGGGAGACCCAGTACTTC. Encoded protein: CASSLVGEGWPGETQYF.

CDR3 sequence (DNA): TGTGCCAGCAGTCTCCACCCCGTGCCGAACACTGAAGCTTTCTTT. Protein: CASSLHPVPNTEAFF. V and J are TRBV7-6 and TRBJ1-1; D is unresolved. V gave up 6 bases and J gave up 1 base, with 15 bases separating them. The CDR3 has 15 residues. Germline V gene lookup returns CDR1 SGHVS and CDR2 FNYEAQ.

The V and J genes are TRBV15 and TRBJ1-6, with D possibly matching TRBD1 (6 bases). CDR1 LNHNV and CDR2 YYDKDF come from the germline V gene (reference sequence). This CDR3 is 15 amino acids long. Trimming cost V 0 bases and J 7 bases, with 10 bases left between them. CDR3 DNA sequence: TGTGCCACCAGCAGAGAGAGGGGGGCCAATTCACCCCTCCACTTT. It encodes CATSRERGANSPLHF.

The rearrangement uses TRBV10-3 and TRBJ1-5; 8 bases match TRBD1. Germline CDR1 reads ENHRY; CDR2 reads SYGVKD. The CDR3 extends over 15 amino acids. V was clipped by 5 bases and J by 0 bases; unmatched bases: 3. CDR3 in amino acids: CAISPGTGSNQPQHF. CDR3 sequence (DNA): TGTGCCATCAGTCCCGGGACAGGTAGCAATCAGCCCCAGCATTTT.

J is TRBJ2-7 and V is TRBV18; D gene ambiguous. V lost 8 bases, J lost 1 base, and 12 bases lay in between. This CDR3 spans 13 amino acids. The germline CDR1 and CDR2 sequences are KGHSH and LQKENI. The CDR3 nucleotides read TGTGCCAGCGCCACCTCCGGGTCCTACGAGCAGTACGTC. Protein sequence: CASATSGSYEQYV.

The V call is TRBV11-3, the J call TRBJ2-1; tentatively, D is TRBD2 (6 bases). The CDR3 loop spans 14 amino acids. Trimming stripped 5 bases from V and 6 bases from J, with 14 bases between. Germline CDR1 reads SGHNT; CDR2 reads YENEEA. CDR3 coding DNA: TGTGCCAGCAGCCCCCGGGACTCCCTCAATGAGCAGTTCTTC. Its protein product is CASSPRDSLNEQFF.

The V call is TRBV2, the J call TRBJ2-5; TRBD2 aligns across 12 bases. The junction had 6 bases not matched to a gene; V was cut back by 2 bases and J by 5 bases. The CDR3 runs to 16 residues. CDR1 is SNHLY, CDR2 FYNNEI, per germline. This chain's CDR3 is CASSEPPSGGAETQYF. CDR3 nucleotide sequence: TGTGCCAGCAGTGAACCCCCTAGCGGGGGGGCGGAGACCCAGTACTTC.

The rearrangement joins TRBV10-3 to TRBJ1-2, with D possibly TRBD1 on 6 matching bases. Germline assignment: CDR1 ENHRY and CDR2 SYGVKD. The V and J ends lost 7 bases and 5 bases respectively, with 17 bases between them. The CDR3 sequence is 14 residues long. CDR3 amino acids: CAITGTPATYGYTF. In nucleotides, the CDR3 is TGTGCCATCACAGGGACACCGGCTACGTATGGCTACACCTTC.

The V gene is TRBV7-2, the J gene TRBJ1-2; 7 bases are a match to TRBD1. J lost 5 bases, V lost 5 bases, and 5 bases had no gene match. There are 13 residues in the CDR3. Germline values: CDR1 SGHTA, CDR2 FQGNSA. Written as DNA, the CDR3 is TGTGCCAGCAGCCCCTCAGGGGGGTATGGCTACACCTTC. It encodes CASSPSGGYGYTF.

The chain employs TRBV28 and TRBJ1-2, with D maybe TRBD1 (5 bases). Trimming shortened V by 5 bases and J by 2 bases, and 15 bases separated the two germline ends. Germline CDR1 and CDR2: MDHEN and SYDVKM. This CDR3 region has 15 residues. For the CDR3, the DNA is TGTGCCAGCAGTGAGAGGGGAGGAGTCAACTATGGCTACACCTTC. Translating gives CASSERGGVNYGYTF.

The chain employs TRBV15 and TRBJ1-4, with D hard to call. Trimming took off 3 bases at V and 4 bases at J, with 9 bases between the two ends. This CDR3 spans 14 amino acids. CDR1 and CDR2 (germline): LNHNV, YYDKDF (reference sequence). The CDR3 is CATSSMRSNEKLFF. The DNA for the CDR3 is TGTGCCACCAGCAGCATGAGGAGTAATGAAAAACTGTTTTTT.

The gene calls are TRBV5-1 and TRBJ2-5; tentative D call: TRBD2 (6 bases). The CDR3 totals 14 residues. CDR1 is SGHRS and CDR2 is YFSETQ in the germline V gene. The germline V and J ends were trimmed by 0 bases and 5 bases, with 11 bases remaining between them. The CDR3 nucleotides are TGCGCCAGCAGCTTGGCGCGGAGGGAGGAGACCCAGTACTTC. This encodes CASSLARREETQYF.

The V and J genes are TRBV19 and TRBJ1-1; D is possibly TRBD1 (6 bases). CDR3 length equals 14 residues. V shed 3 bases and J shed 1 base, with 9 bases lying between them. Germline-derived CDR1 and CDR2 are LNHDA and SQIVND (reference sequence). The CDR3 DNA follows: TGTGCCAGTAGTATCAGGGGTGCGAACACTGAAGCTTTCTTT. Translating it yields CASSIRGANTEAFF.

V gene TRBV5-8 combines with J gene TRBJ1-6, with D unclear. The CDR3 contains 12 residues. Looked up from germline, CDR1 is SGHTS and CDR2 is YDEGEE. The V and J ends lost 4 bases and 5 bases respectively, with 4 bases between them. CDR3 in amino acids: CASSQHNSPLHF. In DNA form, the CDR3 reads TGTGCCAGCAGCCAGCATAATTCACCCCTCCACTTT.

This chain joins TRBV6-5 and TRBJ1-1, with 8 bases aligning to TRBD1. The CDR3 is 14 residues long. V lost 5 bases, J lost 3 bases, and 5 bases stayed unmatched. Germline CDR1 reads MNHEY; CDR2 reads SVGAGI. CDR3 residues: CASSPRGPDTEAFF. The DNA for the CDR3 is TGTGCCAGCAGTCCCAGGGGGCCGGACACTGAAGCTTTCTTT.

This chain joins TRBV27 and TRBJ1-5, with D uncertain. Germline CDR1 MNHEY, CDR2 SMNVEV (reference sequence). Deletions cut 3 bases from V and 7 bases from J, with 10 bases between. This CDR3 comprises 13 residues. CDR3 residues: CASSFKVNQPQHF. In DNA, the CDR3 is TGTGCCAGCAGTTTCAAAGTGAACCAGCCCCAGCATTTT.

The chain employs TRBV7-9 and TRBJ2-7; D unresolved. The CDR3 loop spans 13 amino acids. Germline CDR1 SEHNR, CDR2 FQNEAQ (reference sequence). V lost 5 bases, J lost 3 bases, and 11 bases lay in between. Written as DNA, the CDR3 is TGTGCCAGCAGCCCTGGACCTAACTACGAGCAGTACTTC. This translates into CASSPGPNYEQYF. The full variable domain, its missing parts supplied by reference TRBV7-9 and TRBJ2-7, is DTGVSQNPRHKITKRGQNVTFRCDPISEHNRLYWYRQTLGQGPEFLTYFQNEAQLEKSRLLSDRFSAERPKGSFSTLEIQRTEQGDSAMYLCASSPGPNYEQYFGPGTRLTVT.

The chain recombines TRBV6-1 with TRBJ2-6; D is possibly TRBD2 (5 bases). Germline lookup yields CDR1 MNHNS and CDR2 SASEGT. This CDR3 region has 17 residues. V dropped 4 bases and J dropped 0 bases, with 13 bases sitting between them. CDR3 nucleotides: TGTGCCAGCAGTGTGGACTTCACCTTCTCTGGGGCCAACGTCCTGACTTTC. Its protein product is CASSVDFTFSGANVLTF.

This clone appeared a few times. The genes are TRBV5-8 and TRBJ1-6; D not certain. Trimming pared 0 bases from V and 0 bases from J, leaving 7 bases between. The CDR3 runs to 16 residues. In germline, CDR1 is SGHTS, CDR2 YDEGEE. CDR3 residues: CASSLVLGSYNSPLHF. DNA of the CDR3: TGTGCCAGCAGCTTGGTCCTGGGCTCCTATAATTCACCCCTCCACTTT.

The rearrangement uses TRBV10-2 and TRBJ2-5, with 10 bases matching TRBD1. J was trimmed by 4 bases and V by 10 bases; bases with no gene match: 9. The length of the CDR3 is 14 residues. The germline CDR1 and CDR2 sequences are WSHSY and SAAADI. The CDR3 is CATLETGGTETQYF. The CDR3 nucleotides read TGCGCCACCCTCGAGACAGGGGGCACAGAGACCCAGTACTTC.

The chain links TRBV7-9 to TRBJ1-3, with D possibly being TRBD1 (5 bases). Looked up from germline, CDR1 is SEHNR and CDR2 is FQNEAQ (reference sequence). The V gene lost 5 bases and the J gene lost 4 bases, with 18 bases spanning the gap. The CDR3 is made up of 16 amino acids. CDR3 sequence reads: CASSPLQGLVGNTIYF. CDR3 in DNA: TGTGCCAGCAGCCCATTGCAGGGACTGGTCGGAAACACCATATATTTT.